The source of this T cell receptor (beta chain) is a study of tumor and adjacent non-tumor tissue in lung cancer. Study-wide background: Aged roughly 30 to 76 years, patients included 9 to 11 men and 4 to 6 women with stage I to III disease.

Remarks on this clonotype: A junction boundary mismatches the germline segment, possibly from a read error.

The CDR3 runs to 16 residues. The germline CDR1 and CDR2 sequences are SGHDN and FVKESK. TCRbeta libraries were built with three rounds of nested PCR, modified from ARM-PCR. TCRdb used MiXCR to reprocess the multiplex PCR reads, holding one entry per CDR3 protein. Here the sample spans some 51,000 distinct CDR3 sequences, around 59% being singletons. This sample's RNA came from whole unsorted tissue. Distant lung tissue was collected more than 3 cm away from the tumor edge. Between August and November 2014, newly diagnosed, chemotherapy-naive lung cancer patients underwent thoracic surgery in China. Sequencing was carried out using distant non-tumor lung tissue. The chain combines TRBV14 with TRBJ2-1, with 8 bases identical to TRBD2. The clonotype was recovered from a woman in her 70s with non-small cell lung cancer. This CDR3 is CASSQKLADRYKEQFF. Here the CDR3 DNA reads TGTGCCAGCAGCCAAAAACTAGCGGATCGCTACAAAGAGCAGTTCTTC.